Presented here are 32 T cell receptor beta chains from one specimen sequenced in a study of blood T cells in healthy people across ages. Combining a sample-barcoded 5' primer with a J-beta primer mix, a second PCR ran for roughly 7 to 11 cycles. From the 5' RACE reads, TCRdb called clonotypes with MiXCR, one entry per CDR3 protein. Here the sample spans roughly 680,000 distinct CDR3 sequences, more than 45% being singletons. Sequenced: blood. The receptors were gathered from a woman older than 75 in good health.

The sample holds one count of this clonotype. The V and J genes are TRBV12-3 or TRBV12-4 and TRBJ2-5; 7 bases line up with TRBD1. The CDR3 has 13 amino acids. V dropped 5 bases and J dropped 5; count of bases not matched to a gene: 5. CDR3 in DNA: TGTGCCAGCAGTGACGACAGGGCGGAGACCCAGTACTTC. As protein: CASSDDRAETQYF.

The rearrangement joins TRBV12-5 to TRBJ2-2; D gene ambiguous. The CDR3 extends over 14 amino acids. CDR1 is LGHNT, CDR2 FRNRAP, per germline. Trimming stripped 2 bases from V and 0 bases from J, with 4 bases between. This CDR3 reads CASGLFSNTGELFF. CDR3 coding DNA: TGTGCTAGTGGTTTGTTTTCGAACACCGGGGAGCTGTTTTTT.

This clonotype occurred many times. The chain recombines TRBV2 with TRBJ2-3; D is possibly TRBD2 (5 bases). Trimming cost V 9 bases and J 2 bases, with 9 bases left between them. The germline CDR1 and CDR2 sequences are SNHLY and FYNNEI. There are 12 residues in the CDR3. The CDR3 nucleotides read TGTGCCAGACGACTATACACAGATACGCAGTATTTT. As protein: CARRLYTDTQYF.

This clonotype was found many times. The chain combines TRBV10-1 with TRBJ2-5, with D perhaps matching TRBD2 (6 bases). This CDR3 is built from 14 residues. The V and J ends lost 0 bases and 5 bases respectively, with 10 bases between them. In germline, CDR1 is WNHNN, CDR2 SYGVQD (reference sequence). Here the CDR3 reads CASSESGSGETQYF. Here the CDR3 DNA reads TGCGCCAGCAGTGAGTCCGGGAGTGGGGAGACCCAGTACTTC.

This chain uses TRBV20-1 with TRBJ2-5; TRBD2 might be the D (5 bases). The better agreement between TRBJ2-7 and the DNA end casts doubt on the J call. The CDR3 has 14 amino acids. CDR1 and CDR2 (germline): DFQATT, SNEGSKA (reference sequence). This chain's CDR3 is CSASGADGPYEQYF. The CDR3 nucleotides read TGCAGTGCTAGCGGAGCGGACGGGCCGTACGAGCAGTACTTC.

The V call is TRBV7-9, the J call TRBJ2-5; D not resolved. In germline, CDR1 is SEHNR, CDR2 FQNEAQ (reference sequence). CDR3 length equals 12 residues. The V end lost 3 bases, the J end lost 6 bases, and 8 bases lay between the germline ends. The CDR3 DNA reads TGTGCCAGCAGCTTCGAGTCGAAGACCCAGTACTTC. Translated, it gives CASSFESKTQYF.

This clonotype was observed a handful of times. V gene TRBV7-9 combines with J gene TRBJ1-4; no clear D. The CDR3 loop spans 14 amino acids. Between the trimmed V and J ends, which lost 6 bases and 11 bases, there was a span of 19 bases. Germline V CDR1 and CDR2: SEHNR, FQNEAQ (reference sequence). The CDR3 bases are TGTGCCAGCAGTTACCCCGGAAGAGAGAGGAAACTGTTTTTT. This gives the protein CASSYPGRERKLFF. The full variable domain, completed using reference TRBV7-9 and TRBJ1-4, is DTGVSQNPRHKITKRGQNVTFRCDPISEHNRLYWYRQTLGQGPEFLTYFQNEAQLEKSRLLSDRFSAERPKGSFSTLEIQRTEQGDSAMYLCASSYPGRERKLFFGSGTQLSVL.

This clonotype was found many times. The rearrangement joins TRBV7-8 to TRBJ2-7; 7 bases align to TRBD2. CDR1 SGHVS and CDR2 FQNEAQ come from the germline V gene. Trimming cost V 3 bases and J 2 bases; bases outside gene matches: 7. This CDR3 is built from 15 residues. DNA of the CDR3: TGTGCCAGCAGCTTGGGCGGGAGAGTACCCTACGAGCAGTACTTC. Its protein product is CASSLGGRVPYEQYF.

The V and J genes are TRBV5-1 and TRBJ2-2, with D possibly matching TRBD1 (6 bases). The CDR3 has 15 residues. Germline CDR1 and CDR2: SGHRS and YFSETQ. V lost 4 bases and J lost 8, with 18 bases in between. The CDR3 DNA reads as TGCGCCAGCAGCGTCCGACAGGCAGGAAATGGGGAGCTGTTTTTT. It encodes CASSVRQAGNGELFF.

On this clonotype itself: Possible read error: a much larger clone is one base away. The rearrangement joins TRBV7-9 to TRBJ2-7; 7 positions agree with TRBD2. Germline V gene data show CDR1 as SEHNR and CDR2 as FQNEAQ (reference sequence). V lost 5 bases and J lost 7; bases outside the gene matches: 11. The CDR3 loop spans 14 amino acids. The CDR3 DNA is TGTGCCAGCAGCCGGACTAGTTGGACAAATGAGCAGTACTTC. Residues: CASSRTSWTNEQYF.

This clonotype came up many times. This chain uses TRBV29-1 with TRBJ2-1; the D gene could be TRBD1 or TRBD2 (6 bases each). The CDR3 spans 17 residues. V was trimmed by 4 bases and J by 0 bases, leaving 19 bases between them. Per the germline V gene, CDR1 is SQVTM and CDR2 is ANQGSEA. Here the CDR3 reads CSVGGAADKGSYNEQFF. CDR3 in DNA: TGCAGCGTTGGGGGGGCGGCGGATAAAGGCTCCTACAATGAGCAGTTCTTC.

This clonotype occurred a few times. This chain links TRBV2 with TRBJ2-5; tentatively, D is TRBD2 (5 bases). V was shortened by 3 bases and J by 11 bases, with 19 bases between the two germline ends. CDR1 and CDR2 (germline): SNHLY, FYNNEI. The CDR3 sequence is 14 residues long. CDR3 sequence reads: CASSESTDYNEQYF. Here the CDR3 DNA reads TGTGCCAGCAGTGAGAGTACAGACTACAATGAGCAGTACTTC.

The V call is TRBV9, the J call TRBJ2-3, with D unclear. Germline lookup yields CDR1 SGDLS and CDR2 YYNGEE. This CDR3 is 15 amino acids long. V lost 1 base, J lost 3 bases, and 12 bases lay in between. CDR3 sequence: CASSVFGPGTDTQYF. Written as DNA, the CDR3 is TGTGCCAGCAGCGTATTTGGCCCAGGAACAGATACGCAGTATTTT.

The chain couples TRBV9 to TRBJ1-1, with D unclear. Germline-derived CDR1 and CDR2 are SGDLS and YYNGEE. V shed 4 bases and J shed 11 bases, with 15 bases lying between them. This CDR3 region has 12 residues. The CDR3 region has the DNA TGTGCCAGCAGCCTGATCGGAACGTCGGCTTTCTTT. Its translation is CASSLIGTSAFF.

V and J are TRBV4-2 and TRBJ1-5; D perhaps matches TRBD1 (6 bases). CDR1 is LGHNA and CDR2 is YNFKEQ in the germline V gene. Trimming took 4 bases from V and 0 from J, leaving 10 bases between them. The CDR3 sequence is 15 residues long. CDR3 coding DNA: TGTGCCAGCAGCCGGGAACAGGGTAGCAATCAGCCCCAGCATTTT. Its protein product is CASSREQGSNQPQHF.

In regard to this clonotype: Being one base from a much bigger clone, this may be a read error. This chain uses TRBV28 with TRBJ1-2; weak D call: TRBD1 (5 bases). The CDR3 is 16 amino acids. CDR1 is MDHEN, CDR2 SYDVKM, per germline. Written as DNA, the CDR3 is TGTGCCGGCAGTTTAAATCGGGGGTCAGGCAACTATGGCTACACCTTC. It translates to CAGSLNRGSGNYGYTF.

V usage is TRBV28 and J usage is TRBJ2-1; D is possibly TRBD2 (6 bases). The germline CDR1 and CDR2 sequences are MDHEN and SYDVKM. This CDR3 is 10 amino acids long. Trimming cost V 5 bases and J 13 bases, with 9 bases left between them. This chain's CDR3 is CASSTGLQFF. DNA of the CDR3: TGTGCCAGCAGTACGGGACTTCAGTTCTTC.

With regard to this clonotype: This may stem from a read error, because a much larger clone lies one nucleotide away. The chain links TRBV3-1 to TRBJ2-1; a weak D match, TRBD1 (6 bases). With the DNA end fitting TRBJ2-7 better, the J assignment may be wrong. Germline lookup yields CDR1 LGHDT and CDR2 YNNKEL (reference sequence). The CDR3 is 14 amino acids. CDR3 sequence reads: CASSRTASNNEQYF. The CDR3 nucleotides are TGTGCCAGCAGCCGGACAGCGTCGAACAATGAGCAGTACTTC.

The V and J genes are TRBV4-1 and TRBJ2-5, with a possible D match to TRBD2 (6 bases). This CDR3 spans 20 amino acids. Germline loops: CDR1 MGHRA, CDR2 YSYEKL. V was clipped by 1 base and J by 0 bases, with 24 bases between them. As DNA, the CDR3 is TGCGCCAGCAGCCAAGGAGTCCCTGACTTGGCTAGCGAAAACCAAGAGACCCAGTACTTC. It yields the protein CASSQGVPDLASENQETQYF.

The genes are TRBV25-1 and TRBJ1-2; 7 nucleotides line up with TRBD1. J lost 4 bases, V lost 8 bases, and 7 bases had no gene match. The germline V gene has CDR1 MGHDK and CDR2 SYGVNS. This CDR3 contains 13 residues. DNA of the CDR3: TGTGCCAGCCGGGAGGCAGGGGGCTATGGCTACACCTTC. Protein product: CASREAGGYGYTF.

V and J are TRBV7-2 and TRBJ2-3; the D gene is possibly TRBD1 (5 bases). The V gene's germline CDR1 is SGHTA and CDR2 FQGNSA. The CDR3 has 14 residues. Trimming removed 5 bases from V and 5 bases from J, with 14 bases in between. CDR3 in DNA: TGTGCCAGCAGCCTAGAGACAGCAGTAGATACGCAGTATTTT. Translating gives CASSLETAVDTQYF.

V gene TRBV7-3 combines with J gene TRBJ1-6, with D possibly being TRBD1 (5 bases). Germline V lookup: CDR1 SGHTA, CDR2 FQGTGA. The CDR3 spans 16 residues. With 5 bases removed from V and 0 bases from J, the gap between germline ends came to 11 bases. CDR3 amino acids: CASSTGTSSYNSPLHF. The CDR3 coding sequence is TGTGCCAGCAGCACAGGAACGAGCTCCTATAATTCACCCCTCCACTTT.

Only one count was recorded for this clonotype. This chain connects TRBV7-3 to TRBJ2-1; 8 bases fit TRBD2. This CDR3 comprises 19 residues. Per the germline V gene, CDR1 is SGHTA and CDR2 is FQGTGA. J lost 4 bases, V lost 2 bases, and 16 bases had no gene match. The chain's CDR3 is CASSLVPTRSGRAYNEQFF. Here the CDR3 DNA reads TGTGCCAGCAGCTTAGTTCCGACCAGGAGCGGGAGAGCTTACAATGAGCAGTTCTTC.

There are a few counts of this clonotype. The V gene is TRBV5-1, the J gene TRBJ2-2, with 8 bases fitting TRBD2. The CDR3 runs 16 residues. With V trimmed by 4 bases and J by 0 bases, 5 bases remained unmatched. CDR1 is SGHRS and CDR2 is YFSETQ in the germline V gene. CDR3 DNA: TGCGCCAGCAGCCCTGTAGCGGGAACGAACACCGGGGAGCTGTTTTTT. As protein: CASSPVAGTNTGELFF.

This clonotype was picked up a small number of times. This chain uses TRBV10-3 with TRBJ2-2; D uncertain. There are 14 residues in the CDR3. Germline V lookup: CDR1 ENHRY, CDR2 SYGVKD. V dropped 4 bases and J dropped 0 bases, with 6 bases sitting between them. The CDR3 DNA reads TGTGCCATCAGTGGGGCTTCGAACACCGGGGAGCTGTTTTTT. Amino acid sequence: CAISGASNTGELFF.

The chain recombines TRBV7-2 with TRBJ2-1; D is possibly TRBD1 (6 bases). CDR3 length: 15 amino acids. V lost 5 bases to trimming and J lost 4 bases, with 15 bases between them. Per germline, CDR1 SGHTA and CDR2 FQGNSA. CDR3 amino acids: CASSLEGHQYNEQFF. The CDR3 region has the DNA TGTGCCAGCAGCCTAGAGGGACACCAATACAATGAGCAGTTCTTC. The whole variable domain, remainder taken from reference TRBV7-2 and TRBJ2-1, is GAGVSQSPSNKVTEKGKDVELRCDPISGHTALYWYRQSLGQGLEFLIYFQGNSAPDKSGLPSDRFSAERTGGSVSTLTIQRTQQEDSAVYLCASSLEGHQYNEQFFGPGTRLTVL.

The sample holds many counts of this clonotype. The V and J genes are TRBV29-1 and TRBJ2-1, with 10 bases matching TRBD2. The CDR3 is made up of 14 amino acids. Germline V gives CDR1 SQVTM, CDR2 ANQGSEA. The V segment lost 3 bases and the J segment 4 bases; nucleotides outside the gene matches: 3. In nucleotides, the CDR3 is TGCAGCGTTGACCGGACTAGCGGATACAATGAGCAGTTCTTC. It specifies CSVDRTSGYNEQFF.

The chain combines TRBV27 with TRBJ1-2, with D possibly being TRBD1 (5 bases). Germline CDR1 MNHEY, CDR2 SMNVEV (reference sequence). The CDR3 has 12 amino acids. V was clipped by 5 bases and J by 7 bases, with 11 bases between them. In nucleotides, the CDR3 is TGTGCCAGCAGTAGACTAGGGGTTGGCTACACCTTC. Its translation: CASSRLGVGYTF.

Regarding this clonotype: A read error may be the cause here, since a much bigger clone is one base away. This chain connects TRBV4-2 to TRBJ2-1, with 8 bases that match TRBD2. This CDR3 comprises 17 residues. Looked up from germline, CDR1 is LGHNA and CDR2 is YNFKEQ. The ends lost 2 bases at V and 13 bases at J; junction bases unmatched: 19. This chain's CDR3 is CASSQRYSGIQQETQFF. CDR3 DNA sequence: TGTGCCAGCAGCCAACGCTATAGCGGGATACAGCAAGAGACCCAGTTCTTC.

This clonotype turned up a few times. This chain links TRBV5-5 with TRBJ1-1; 7 bases align to TRBD1. V dropped 2 bases and J dropped 1; count of bases not matched to a gene: 5. This CDR3 is 15 amino acids long. The germline CDR1 and CDR2 sequences are SGHKS and YYEKEE (reference sequence). The CDR3, as DNA: TGTGCCAGCAGCTTTCGAGACAGGGAGAACACTGAAGCTTTCTTT. Translating gives CASSFRDRENTEAFF.

This clonotype was found many times. The gene calls are TRBV20-1 and TRBJ2-1; D remains unclear. Trimming took 5 bases from V and 8 from J, leaving 13 bases between them. The germline V gene encodes CDR1 DFQATT and CDR2 SNEGSKA (reference sequence). The CDR3 contains 12 residues. This chain's CDR3 is CSALDVPHEQFF. The DNA of the CDR3 is TGCAGTGCTCTGGACGTCCCCCATGAGCAGTTCTTC.

Concerning this clonotype itself: A much larger clone sits a single nucleotide away, making a read error possible. The chain has TRBV3-1 and TRBJ2-1; D gene ambiguous. V shed 4 bases and J shed 10 bases, with 14 bases lying between them. This CDR3 comprises 13 residues. Germline V gene sequence: CDR1 LGHDT, CDR2 YNNKEL (reference sequence). CDR3 amino acids: CASSPGFSREQFF. DNA for the CDR3: TGTGCCAGCAGCCCCGGGTTCTCGCGAGAGCAGTTCTTC.